The 21 T cell receptor beta chains reported below all come from one sample, sequenced in a study of OX40 agonist ivuxolimab in advanced cancers. Assay: immunoSEQ multiplex PCR; the TCRdb copy retains only in-frame clones and omits some. The sample lists tens of thousands of clones, approximately 94% occurring once. The material was CD4+ or CD8+ T cells sorted from blood, obtained in a trial of the OX40 agonist ivuxolimab. The receptors derive from an adult with an advanced solid tumor such as melanoma, head and neck, liver or kidney cancer.

The CDR3 DNA reads TGTGCCAGCAGCAAAGAGCATTTT. This codes for CASSKEHF. The chain joins TRBV21-1 to TRBJ1-5. TRBV21-1 is assigned pseudogene status. The CDR3 spans 8 residues.

The V gene is TRBV30, the J gene TRBJ2-1, with D possibly being TRBD2 (5 bases). The germline gives CDR1 GTSNPN, CDR2 SVGIG (reference sequence). V was trimmed by 2 bases and J by 9 bases, leaving 8 bases between them. The CDR3 runs to 11 residues. CDR3 sequence: CAWSMGAEQFF. The CDR3 DNA reads TGTGCCTGGAGTATGGGAGCTGAGCAGTTCTTC.

The genes are TRBV29-1 and TRBJ2-5; TRBD1 is a possible D gene (5 bases). Trimming cost V 0 bases and J 9 bases, with 14 bases left between them. This CDR3 region has 13 residues. Per the germline V gene, CDR1 is SQVTM and CDR2 is ANQGSEA. The CDR3 bases are TGCAGCGTTGAAGATGGGGCCCTTCGCGCCCAGTACTTC. Protein product: CSVEDGALRAQYF.

The J gene is TRBJ2-7, the V gene TRBV4-1; D is ambiguous. This CDR3 comprises 14 residues. Trimming pared 1 base from V and 1 base from J, leaving 8 bases between. CDR1 MGHRA and CDR2 YSYEKL come from the germline V gene. The CDR3 loop reads CASSQVGRSYEQYF. The CDR3 DNA sequence: TGCGCCAGCAGCCAAGTAGGCAGATCCTACGAGCAGTACTTC.

The chain recombines TRBV25-1 with TRBJ2-7; D not resolved. The CDR3 sequence is 13 residues long. Germline V gives CDR1 MGHDK, CDR2 SYGVNS. V lost 1 base and J lost 4, with 8 bases in between. CDR3 in amino acids: CASSESAPYEQYF. DNA for the CDR3: TGTGCCAGCAGTGAATCGGCGCCGTACGAGCAGTACTTC.

The genes are TRBV6-5 and TRBJ2-3; no definite D call. V was pared by 0 bases and J by 6 bases, with 7 bases between. Germline loops: CDR1 MNHEY, CDR2 SVGAGI. The CDR3 has 13 residues. CDR3 protein: CASSYSSRDTQYF. CDR3 sequence (DNA): TGTGCCAGCAGTTACTCGTCGAGGGATACGCAGTATTTT.

The chain carries TRBV2 and TRBJ2-5; D is unclear. The CDR3 has 10 amino acids. CDR1 is SNHLY and CDR2 is FYNNEI in the germline V gene. V was clipped by 3 bases and J by 9 bases, with 5 bases between them. CDR3 nucleotide sequence: TGTGCCAGCAGTGATTGGGCCCAGTACTTC. This sequence encodes CASSDWAQYF.

V usage is TRBV28 and J usage is TRBJ1-3, with 7 bases that match TRBD1. CDR1 is MDHEN and CDR2 is SYDVKM in the germline V gene. Losses at the gene ends were 5 bases for V and 0 bases for J; bases not matched to a gene: 10. The CDR3 is made up of 17 amino acids. The CDR3: CASSPGQPLLSGNTIYF. CDR3 bases: TGTGCCAGCAGTCCGGGACAGCCCTTACTCTCTGGAAACACCATATATTTT.

This clone was seen once. The rearrangement links TRBV2 to TRBJ1-4; 7 bases agree with TRBD1. V shed 4 bases, J shed 1 base, and the junction held 0 bases outside the gene matches. Germline values: CDR1 SNHLY, CDR2 FYNNEI. The CDR3 runs to 14 residues. CDR3 coding DNA: TGTGCCAGCAGTGGACAGGGAACTAATGAAAAACTGTTTTTT. It yields the protein CASSGQGTNEKLFF.

The rearrangement uses TRBV19 and TRBJ2-1; the D gene is possibly TRBD1 (6 bases). Trimming removed 6 bases at V and 2 bases at J, with 11 bases between. The CDR3 is 14 residues long. The germline gives CDR1 LNHDA, CDR2 SQIVND (reference sequence). The CDR3 loop is CASRDGQTYNEQFF. The CDR3 region has the DNA TGTGCCAGTAGGGACGGACAGACCTACAATGAGCAGTTCTTC. The full variable domain, in which reference TRBV19 and TRBJ2-1 provide the parts outside the CDR3, is DGGITQSPKYLFRKEGQNVTLSCEQNLNHDAMYWYRQDPGQGLRLIYYSQIVNDFQKGDIAEGYSVSREKKESFPLTVTSAQKNPTAFYLCASRDGQTYNEQFFGPGTRLTVL.

J is TRBJ2-7 and V is TRBV13; possibly TRBD1 for D (5 bases). Germline V lookup: CDR1 PRHDT, CDR2 FYEKMQ (reference sequence). The V end was cut by 5 bases, the J end by 0 bases, with 14 bases between. The CDR3 is 15 residues long. CDR3 region: CASSRQGPDSYEQYF. CDR3 bases: TGTGCCAGCAGCCGGCAGGGCCCCGACTCCTACGAGCAGTACTTC.

The V and J genes are TRBV5-6 and TRBJ2-7; 9 bases fit TRBD1. This CDR3 spans 16 amino acids. The ends lost 4 bases at V and 3 bases at J; junction bases unmatched: 11. CDR1 and CDR2 from the germline V gene are SGHDT and YYEEEE. This chain's CDR3 is CASSPGQGRLVYEQYF. The CDR3 DNA sequence: TGTGCCAGCAGCCCCGGACAGGGGCGACTCGTCTACGAGCAGTACTTC.

The chain is built from TRBV7-2 and TRBJ2-1, with D possibly matching TRBD2 (6 bases). This CDR3 comprises 12 residues. Germline V CDR1 and CDR2: SGHTA, FQGNSA. The germline V and J ends were trimmed by 8 bases and 9 bases, with 14 bases remaining between them. CDR3: CASSLGGLEQFF. Here the CDR3 DNA reads TGTGCCAGCTCCCTCGGGGGACTTGAGCAGTTCTTC.

The chain joins TRBV4-3 to TRBJ1-1, with unresolved D. The germline V gene encodes CDR1 LGHNA and CDR2 YSLEER. CDR3 size: 13 residues. V dropped 4 bases and J dropped 1 base, with 7 bases sitting between them. As DNA, the CDR3 is TGCGCCAGCAGCCTCACAGAGAACACTGAAGCTTTCTTT. Translation gives CASSLTENTEAFF.

The chain couples TRBV10-2 to TRBJ2-6; the D gene is possibly TRBD2 (5 bases). CDR1 is WSHSY, CDR2 SAAADI, per germline. Trimming left V 4 bases short and J 0 bases short, with 19 bases between. The CDR3 is 19 amino acids. CDR3 DNA sequence: TGCGCCAGCAGTGTGCGGTGGGAGACACCTATCTCTGGGGCCAACGTCCTGACTTTC. This sequence encodes CASSVRWETPISGANVLTF.

V gene TRBV29-1 combines with J gene TRBJ1-1; D gene uncertain. V lost 7 bases and J 2 bases, leaving 11 bases between the germline ends. This CDR3 spans 12 amino acids. In germline, CDR1 is SQVTM, CDR2 ANQGSEA. CDR3 in DNA: TGCAGCGCCGCACCGCGAAACACTGAAGCTTTCTTT. Encoded protein: CSAAPRNTEAFF. The whole variable domain, filled in from reference TRBV29-1 and TRBJ1-1, reads SAVISQKPSRDICQRGTSLTIQCQVDSQVTMMFWYRQQPGQSLTLIATANQGSEATYESGFVIDKFPISRPNLTFSTLTVSNMSPEDSSIYLCSAAPRNTEAFFGQGTRLTVV.

The CDR3 sequence: CASSLEVSGSYEQYF. Written as DNA, the CDR3 is TGTGCCAGCAGCTTGGAGGTTAGCGGGAGTTACGAGCAGTACTTC. The rearrangement joins TRBV5-5 to TRBJ2-7, with 9 positions matching TRBD2. Germline values: CDR1 SGHKS, CDR2 YYEKEE (reference sequence). V shed 0 bases and J 4 bases; nucleotides not matched to a gene: 5. The CDR3 contains 15 residues.

The rearrangement uses TRBV9 and TRBJ1-1; D remains ambiguous. This CDR3 is 17 amino acids long. Looked up from germline, CDR1 is SGDLS and CDR2 is YYNGEE. Trimming stripped 2 bases from V and 5 bases from J, with 22 bases between. CDR3 coding DNA: TGTGCCAGCAGCGTCCCAGTAGGGCGGGAAGAGGAAACTGAAGCTTTCTTT. Its translation is CASSVPVGREEETEAFF.

As concerns this clone: At one of its ends the junction is not consistent with the germline gene, which may arise from a read error. The V and J genes are TRBV5-4 and TRBJ1-2; D perhaps matches TRBD1 (5 bases). Germline V lookup: CDR1 SGHNT, CDR2 YYREEE (reference sequence). The CDR3 runs 16 residues. CDR3: CASSQDRGSSPYGYTF. In DNA, the CDR3 is TGCGCCAGCAGCCAAGATCGGGGCAGTTCACCCTATGGCTACACCTTC.

The rearrangement uses TRBV29-1 and TRBJ1-1; 11 bases are shared with TRBD1. The ends lost 7 bases at V and 0 bases at J; junction bases unmatched: 4. The CDR3 runs to 14 residues. From germline, CDR1 is SQVTM and CDR2 ANQGSEA. CDR3 coding DNA: TGCAGCGACGGGACAGGGGGATTGAACACTGAAGCTTTCTTT. Protein product: CSDGTGGLNTEAFF.

This chain uses TRBV7-6 with TRBJ2-5; 10 bases fit TRBD1. The CDR3 extends over 14 amino acids. The V gene end was trimmed by 5 bases and the J gene end by 3 bases; junction bases not matched to a gene: 3. CDR1 and CDR2 from the germline V gene are SGHVS and FNYEAQ. The CDR3 region has the DNA TGTGCCAGCAGCCGGACAGGGGGGAAAGAGACCCAGTACTTC. This encodes CASSRTGGKETQYF.